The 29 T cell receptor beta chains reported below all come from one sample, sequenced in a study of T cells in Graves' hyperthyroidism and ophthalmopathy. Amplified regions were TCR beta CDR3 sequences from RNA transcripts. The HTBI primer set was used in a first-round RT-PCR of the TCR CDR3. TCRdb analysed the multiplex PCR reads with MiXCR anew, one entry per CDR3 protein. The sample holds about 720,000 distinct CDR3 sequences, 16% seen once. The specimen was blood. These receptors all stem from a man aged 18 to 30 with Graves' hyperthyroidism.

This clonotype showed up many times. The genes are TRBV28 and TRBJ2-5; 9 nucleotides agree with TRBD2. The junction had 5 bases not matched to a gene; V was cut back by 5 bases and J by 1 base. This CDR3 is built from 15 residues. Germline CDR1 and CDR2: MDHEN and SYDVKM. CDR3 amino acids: CASSIAGASQETQYF. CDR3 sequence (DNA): TGTGCCAGCAGTATAGCGGGAGCTTCCCAAGAGACCCAGTACTTC.

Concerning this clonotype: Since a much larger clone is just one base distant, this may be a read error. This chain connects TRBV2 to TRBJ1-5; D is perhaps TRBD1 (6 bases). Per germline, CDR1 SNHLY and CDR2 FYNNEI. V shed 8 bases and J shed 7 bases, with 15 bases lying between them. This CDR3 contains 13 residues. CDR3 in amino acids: CASARRGRQPQHF. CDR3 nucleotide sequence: TGTGCCAGCGCTCGCAGGGGTCGACAGCCCCAGCATTTT.

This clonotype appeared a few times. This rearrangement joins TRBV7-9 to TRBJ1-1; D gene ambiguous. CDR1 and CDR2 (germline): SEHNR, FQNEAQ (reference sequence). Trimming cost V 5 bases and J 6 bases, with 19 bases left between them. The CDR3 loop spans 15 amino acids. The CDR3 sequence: CASSHRDGRHAEAFF. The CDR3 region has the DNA TGTGCCAGCAGCCACAGAGATGGACGGCACGCTGAAGCTTTCTTT.

CDR3: CACGQGAPGELFF. The CDR3 nucleotides are TGTGCCTGCGGACAGGGGGCGCCCGGGGAGCTGTTTTTT. This chain connects TRBV19 to TRBJ2-2, with 11 bases identical to TRBD1. J gave up 6 bases and V 11 bases, and 5 bases lay outside the gene matches. Germline values: CDR1 LNHDA, CDR2 SQIVND (reference sequence). CDR3 length equals 13 residues. The full variable domain, in which reference TRBV19 and TRBJ2-2 provide the parts outside the CDR3, is DGGITQSPKYLFRKEGQNVTLSCEQNLNHDAMYWYRQDPGQGLRLIYYSQIVNDFQKGDIAEGYSVSREKKESFPLTVTSAQKNPTAFYLCACGQGAPGELFFGEGSRLTVL.

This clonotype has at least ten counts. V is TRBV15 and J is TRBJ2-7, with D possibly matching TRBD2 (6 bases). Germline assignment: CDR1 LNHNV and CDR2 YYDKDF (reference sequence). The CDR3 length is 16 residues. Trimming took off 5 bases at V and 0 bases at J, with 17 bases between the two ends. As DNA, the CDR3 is TGTGCCACCAGCGCGGGACCGGCGGGGAGCTCCTACGAGCAGTACTTC. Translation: CATSAGPAGSSYEQYF.

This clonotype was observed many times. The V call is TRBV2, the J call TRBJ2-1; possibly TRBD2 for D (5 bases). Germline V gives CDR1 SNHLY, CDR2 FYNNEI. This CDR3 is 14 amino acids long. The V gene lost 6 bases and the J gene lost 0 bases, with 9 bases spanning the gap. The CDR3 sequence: CASRQRRSYNEQFF. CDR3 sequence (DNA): TGTGCCAGCAGACAGCGGCGCTCCTACAATGAGCAGTTCTTC.

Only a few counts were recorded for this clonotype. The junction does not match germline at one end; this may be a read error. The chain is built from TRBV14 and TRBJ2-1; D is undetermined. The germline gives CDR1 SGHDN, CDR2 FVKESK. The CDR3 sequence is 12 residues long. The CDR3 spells CASSQVYTEQFF. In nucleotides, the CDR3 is TGTGCCAGCAGCCAAGTTTACACTGAGCAGTTCTTC.

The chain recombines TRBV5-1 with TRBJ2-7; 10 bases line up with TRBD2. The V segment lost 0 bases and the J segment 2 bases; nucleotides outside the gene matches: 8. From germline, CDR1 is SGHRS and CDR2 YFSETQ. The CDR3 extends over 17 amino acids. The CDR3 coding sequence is TGCGCCAGCAGCTTGGGGTCTAGCGGGAGCTTCACCTACGAGCAGTACTTC. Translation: CASSLGSSGSFTYEQYF.

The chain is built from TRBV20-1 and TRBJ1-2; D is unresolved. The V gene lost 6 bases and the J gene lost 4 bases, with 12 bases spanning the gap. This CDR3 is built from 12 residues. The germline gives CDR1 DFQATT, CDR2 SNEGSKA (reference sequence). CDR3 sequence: CSASEGSYGYTF. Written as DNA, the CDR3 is TGCAGTGCATCTGAAGGGAGCTATGGCTACACCTTC.

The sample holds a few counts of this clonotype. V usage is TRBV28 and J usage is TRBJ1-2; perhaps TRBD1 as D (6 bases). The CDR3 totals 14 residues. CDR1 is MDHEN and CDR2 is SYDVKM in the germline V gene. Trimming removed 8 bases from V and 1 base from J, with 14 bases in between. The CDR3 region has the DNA TGTGCCAGCGGGCGGGGACACCTTAACTATGGCTACACCTTC. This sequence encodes CASGRGHLNYGYTF.

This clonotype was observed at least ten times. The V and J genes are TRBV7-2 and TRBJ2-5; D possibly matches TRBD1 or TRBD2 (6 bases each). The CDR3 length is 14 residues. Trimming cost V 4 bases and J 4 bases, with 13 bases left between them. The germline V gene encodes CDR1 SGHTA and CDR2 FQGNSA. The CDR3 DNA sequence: TGTGCCAGCAGCTCGGGGGCGCCCCGAGAGACCCAGTACTTC. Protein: CASSSGAPRETQYF.

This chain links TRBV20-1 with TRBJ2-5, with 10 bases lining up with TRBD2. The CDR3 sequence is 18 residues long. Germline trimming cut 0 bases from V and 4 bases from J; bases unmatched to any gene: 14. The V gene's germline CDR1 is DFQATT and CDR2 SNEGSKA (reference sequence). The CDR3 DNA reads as TGCAGTGCTAGAGATCTGCAACTAGCGGGGCAGCGAGGAGAGACCCAGTACTTC. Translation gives CSARDLQLAGQRGETQYF.

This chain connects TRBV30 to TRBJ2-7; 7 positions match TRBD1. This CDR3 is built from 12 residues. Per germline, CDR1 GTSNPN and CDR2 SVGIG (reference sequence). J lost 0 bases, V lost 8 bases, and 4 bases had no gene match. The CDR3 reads CAAAGGSYEQYF. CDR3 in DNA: TGTGCCGCCGCAGGGGGCTCCTACGAGCAGTACTTC.

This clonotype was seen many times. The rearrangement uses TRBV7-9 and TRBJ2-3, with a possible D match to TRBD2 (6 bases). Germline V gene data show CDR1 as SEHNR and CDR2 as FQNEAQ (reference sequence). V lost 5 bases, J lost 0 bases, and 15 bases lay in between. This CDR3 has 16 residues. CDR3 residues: CASSPPLALSTDTQYF. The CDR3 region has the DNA TGTGCCAGCAGCCCCCCCCTAGCGCTTAGCACAGATACGCAGTATTTT.

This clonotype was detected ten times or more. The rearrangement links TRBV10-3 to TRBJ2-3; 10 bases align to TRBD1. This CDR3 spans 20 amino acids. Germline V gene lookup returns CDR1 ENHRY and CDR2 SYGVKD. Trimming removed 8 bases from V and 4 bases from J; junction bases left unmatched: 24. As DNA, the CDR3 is TGTGCCATCGAGCCCGGGACAGGGGTTCGGCGGGAGAGGAGGCCAGATACGCAGTATTTT. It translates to CAIEPGTGVRRERRPDTQYF.

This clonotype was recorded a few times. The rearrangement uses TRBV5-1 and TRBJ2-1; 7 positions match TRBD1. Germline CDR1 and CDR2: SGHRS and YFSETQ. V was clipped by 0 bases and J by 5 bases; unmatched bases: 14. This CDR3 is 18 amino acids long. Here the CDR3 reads CASSLAGTAPNPDNEQFF. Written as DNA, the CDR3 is TGCGCCAGCAGCTTGGCCGGGACAGCTCCTAATCCCGACAATGAGCAGTTCTTC.

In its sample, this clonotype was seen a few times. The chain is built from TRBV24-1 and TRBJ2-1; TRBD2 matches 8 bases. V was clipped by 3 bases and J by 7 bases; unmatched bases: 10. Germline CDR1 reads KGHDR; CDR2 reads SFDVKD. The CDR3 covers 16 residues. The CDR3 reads CATSDPGTRGGNEQFF. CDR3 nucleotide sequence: TGTGCCACCAGTGATCCCGGGACTAGAGGGGGTAATGAGCAGTTCTTC.

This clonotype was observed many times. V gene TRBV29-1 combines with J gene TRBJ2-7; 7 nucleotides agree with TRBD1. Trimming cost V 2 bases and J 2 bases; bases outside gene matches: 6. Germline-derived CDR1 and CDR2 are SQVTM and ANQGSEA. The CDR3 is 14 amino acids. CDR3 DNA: TGCAGCGTTGAACGGACAGGTACAACCTACGAGCAGTACTTC. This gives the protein CSVERTGTTYEQYF.

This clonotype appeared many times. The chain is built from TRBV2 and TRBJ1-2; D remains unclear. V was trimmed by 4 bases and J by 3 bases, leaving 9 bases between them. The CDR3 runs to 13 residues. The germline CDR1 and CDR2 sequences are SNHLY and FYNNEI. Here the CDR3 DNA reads TGTGCCAGCAGTGGCAGAGTTTACTATGGCTACACCTTC. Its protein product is CASSGRVYYGYTF.

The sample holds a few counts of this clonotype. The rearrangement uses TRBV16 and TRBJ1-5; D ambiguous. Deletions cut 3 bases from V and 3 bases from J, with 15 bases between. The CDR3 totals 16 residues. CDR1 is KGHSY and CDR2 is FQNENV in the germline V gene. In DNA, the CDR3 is TGTGCCAGCAGCCAGTTAGGTGGAGGCCCCAATCAGCCCCAGCATTTT. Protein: CASSQLGGGPNQPQHF.

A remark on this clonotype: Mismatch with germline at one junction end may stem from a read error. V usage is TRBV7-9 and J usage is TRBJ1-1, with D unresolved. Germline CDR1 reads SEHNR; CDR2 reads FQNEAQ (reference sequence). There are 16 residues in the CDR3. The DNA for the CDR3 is TGTGCCCGCAGTAGGGTTGAAGAATCATTGAACACTGAAGCTTTCTTT. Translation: CARSRVEESLNTEAFF.

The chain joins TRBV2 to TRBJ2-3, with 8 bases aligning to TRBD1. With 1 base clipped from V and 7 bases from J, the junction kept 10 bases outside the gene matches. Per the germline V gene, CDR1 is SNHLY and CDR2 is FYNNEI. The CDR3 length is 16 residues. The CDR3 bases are TGTGCCAGCAGTGAAGAAGGGGGACAGGTGATTTATACGCAGTATTTT. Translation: CASSEEGGQVIYTQYF.

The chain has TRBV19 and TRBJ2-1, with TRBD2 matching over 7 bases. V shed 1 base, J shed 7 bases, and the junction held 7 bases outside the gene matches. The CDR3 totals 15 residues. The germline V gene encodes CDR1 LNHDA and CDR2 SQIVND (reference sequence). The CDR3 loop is CASSIVGGRGNEQFF. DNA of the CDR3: TGTGCCAGTAGTATAGTTGGCGGGAGAGGGAATGAGCAGTTCTTC. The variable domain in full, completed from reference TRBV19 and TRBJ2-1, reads DGGITQSPKYLFRKEGQNVTLSCEQNLNHDAMYWYRQDPGQGLRLIYYSQIVNDFQKGDIAEGYSVSREKKESFPLTVTSAQKNPTAFYLCASSIVGGRGNEQFFGPGTRLTVL.

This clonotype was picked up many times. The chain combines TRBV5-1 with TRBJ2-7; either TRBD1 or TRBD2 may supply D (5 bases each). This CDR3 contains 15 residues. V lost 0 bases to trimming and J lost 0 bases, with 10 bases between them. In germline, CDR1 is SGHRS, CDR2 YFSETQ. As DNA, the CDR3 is TGCGCCAGCAGCTTGGCCAGCGGACACTCCTACGAGCAGTACTTC. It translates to CASSLASGHSYEQYF.

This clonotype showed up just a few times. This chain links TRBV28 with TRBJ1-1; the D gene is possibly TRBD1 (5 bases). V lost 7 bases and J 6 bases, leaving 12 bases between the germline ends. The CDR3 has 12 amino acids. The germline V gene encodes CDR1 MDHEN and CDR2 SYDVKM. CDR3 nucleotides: TGTGCCAGCAAGGAGGGGAGCCCTGAAGCTTTCTTT. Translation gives CASKEGSPEAFF.

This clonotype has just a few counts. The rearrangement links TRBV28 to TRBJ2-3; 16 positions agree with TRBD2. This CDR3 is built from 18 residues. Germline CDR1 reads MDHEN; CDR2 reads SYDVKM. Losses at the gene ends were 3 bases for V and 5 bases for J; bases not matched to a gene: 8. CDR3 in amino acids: CASSFVGTSGRAEDTQYF. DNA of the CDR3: TGTGCCAGCAGTTTCGTTGGGACTAGCGGGAGGGCCGAAGATACGCAGTATTTT.

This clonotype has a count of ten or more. This chain's CDR3 is CASSLGAPYEQYF. As DNA, the CDR3 is TGTGCCAGCAGTTTAGGGGCGCCCTACGAGCAGTACTTC. The chain recombines TRBV28 with TRBJ2-7, with D possibly being TRBD1 (5 bases). Trimming removed 2 bases at V and 2 bases at J, with 7 bases between. There are 13 residues in the CDR3. Per germline, CDR1 MDHEN and CDR2 SYDVKM.

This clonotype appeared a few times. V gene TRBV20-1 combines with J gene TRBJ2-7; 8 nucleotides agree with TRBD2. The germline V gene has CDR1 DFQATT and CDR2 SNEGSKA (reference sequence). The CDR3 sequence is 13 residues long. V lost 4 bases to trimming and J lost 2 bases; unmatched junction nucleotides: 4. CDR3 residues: CSATTSAPYEQYF. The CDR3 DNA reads TGCAGTGCTACGACTAGCGCACCCTACGAGCAGTACTTC.

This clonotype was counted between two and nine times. CDR3 in amino acids: CASCVWLAGRTYEQYF. In DNA, the CDR3 is TGTGCCAGCTGCGTTTGGCTAGCGGGTCGAACCTACGAGCAGTACTTC. The chain recombines TRBV28 with TRBJ2-7; 8 bases map to TRBD2. This CDR3 contains 16 residues. V was clipped by 8 bases and J by 2 bases; unmatched bases: 14. Germline V gene sequence: CDR1 MDHEN, CDR2 SYDVKM.